The 17 T cell receptor beta chains in this list originate from one sample, sequenced in a study of T cells in Graves' hyperthyroidism and ophthalmopathy. TCR beta CDR3 region amplification was performed from RNA transcripts. HTBI primers were used for first-round RT-PCR of the TCR CDR3. TCRdb re-analysed the multiplex PCR reads in MiXCR, keeping a single row per CDR3 protein. The sample shows some 600,000 distinct CDR3 sequences, over 11% of them seen only once. The sample was blood. The receptor set was obtained from a woman in her twenties or thirties with Graves' hyperthyroidism that later progressed to Graves' ophthalmopathy.

This sequence joins TRBV20-1 and TRBJ2-7, with 7 bases identical to TRBD1. Germline V gene data show CDR1 as DFQATT and CDR2 as SNEGSKA (reference sequence). The J segment lost 4 bases and the V segment lost 6 bases, leaving 15 bases of the junction unmatched. The CDR3 consists of 15 residues. CDR3 amino acids: CSAPVPGQMLYEQYF. The CDR3 DNA sequence: TGCAGTGCCCCTGTTCCGGGACAGATGCTTTACGAGCAGTACTTC.

The V gene is TRBV25-1, the J gene TRBJ2-1; tentatively, D is TRBD1 (7 bases). V was pared by 10 bases and J by 2 bases, with 21 bases between. Germline V gene lookup returns CDR1 MGHDK and CDR2 SYGVNS. The CDR3 extends over 16 amino acids. CDR3 sequence: CAIPQGEVRTYNEQFF. In DNA, the CDR3 is TGTGCCATCCCCCAGGGGGAGGTCCGTACCTACAATGAGCAGTTCTTC.

This clonotype was picked up many times. V is TRBV6-1 and J is TRBJ2-1; 7 bases agree with TRBD1. Germline V gene data show CDR1 as MNHNS and CDR2 as SASEGT. This CDR3 is built from 14 residues. J was trimmed by 1 base and V by 7 bases; bases with no gene match: 4. This CDR3 reads CASTPTGSYNEQFF. The CDR3 DNA follows: TGTGCCAGCACCCCGACAGGGTCCTACAATGAGCAGTTCTTC.

Comment on this clonotype: A junction end diverges from the germline sequence, so it may reflect a read error. This chain connects TRBV19 to TRBJ1-3; D is unresolved. In germline, CDR1 is LNHDA, CDR2 SQIVND (reference sequence). The CDR3 loop spans 17 amino acids. CDR3 region: CASSIADWSASGNTVYF. The CDR3 coding sequence is TGTGCCAGTAGTATAGCAGATTGGTCGGCCTCTGGAAACACCGTATATTTT.

This clonotype was counted many times. This sequence joins TRBV20-1 and TRBJ2-5; the match to TRBD2 covers 12 bases. The CDR3 contains 15 residues. Looked up from germline, CDR1 is DFQATT and CDR2 is SNEGSKA (reference sequence). With 3 bases clipped from V and 4 bases from J, the junction kept 6 bases outside the gene matches. The CDR3 sequence: CSARKTSGSTETQYF. In nucleotides, the CDR3 is TGCAGTGCTAGGAAGACTAGCGGGAGTACAGAGACCCAGTACTTC.

This chain connects TRBV2 to TRBJ1-1, with D tentatively TRBD1 (6 bases). Germline loops: CDR1 SNHLY, CDR2 FYNNEI. CDR3 length: 13 residues. Trimming shortened V by 10 bases and J by 4 bases, and 16 bases separated the two germline ends. CDR3 sequence: CATTLGGATEAFF. The CDR3 DNA follows: TGTGCCACAACGCTGGGGGGGGCCACTGAAGCTTTCTTT.

This clonotype showed up many times. The chain uses TRBV18 and TRBJ1-1; D not resolved. This CDR3 has 14 residues. The V gene's germline CDR1 is KGHSH and CDR2 LQKENI. Trimming left V 3 bases short and J 1 base short, with 9 bases between. CDR3 nucleotides: TGTGCCAGCTCACCGGAGGACGGGAACACTGAAGCTTTCTTT. Its translation is CASSPEDGNTEAFF.

The rearrangement joins TRBV10-3 to TRBJ2-7; no clear D gene. Germline V gives CDR1 ENHRY, CDR2 SYGVKD. The CDR3 length is 13 residues. V was trimmed by 8 bases and J by 0 bases, leaving 11 bases between them. The CDR3 here is CAIRNSSSYEQYF. In DNA, the CDR3 is TGTGCCATCCGTAACAGTTCCTCCTACGAGCAGTACTTC.

This clonotype was counted many times. The chain combines TRBV2 with TRBJ2-6; the D gene could be TRBD1 or TRBD2 (5 bases each). The CDR3 has 16 residues. The V end lost 4 bases, the J end lost 0 bases, and 10 bases lay between the germline ends. Looked up from germline, CDR1 is SNHLY and CDR2 is FYNNEI. CDR3 bases: TGTGCCAGCAGTGCCCGGGGCAGCTCTGGGGCCAACGTCCTGACTTTC. It specifies CASSARGSSGANVLTF. The full variable domain, with the rest looked up from reference TRBV2 and TRBJ2-6, is EPEVTQTPSHQVTQMGQEVILRCVPISNHLYFYWYRQILGQKVEFLVSFYNNEISEKSEIFDDQFSVERPDGSNFTLKIRSTKLEDSAMYFCASSARGSSGANVLTFGAGSRLTVL.

This clonotype was seen a handful of times. The DNA of the CDR3 is TGTGCCAGCAGTGACCCGAAGAGATGCACCTTC. As protein: CASSDPKRCTF. The chain links TRBV6-1 to TRBJ1-2; D is unresolved. The V end lost 3 bases, the J end lost 13 bases, and 12 bases lay between the germline ends. Germline V CDR1 and CDR2: MNHNS, SASEGT. This CDR3 is built from 11 residues.

This clonotype was seen many times. V and J are TRBV12-3 or TRBV12-4 and TRBJ1-4; D gene unclear. CDR3 size: 15 residues. The V end lost 8 bases, the J end lost 7 bases, and 20 bases lay between the germline ends. The CDR3 is CASSRKTFKSEKLFF. CDR3 DNA: TGTGCCAGCTCCCGGAAGACATTCAAGAGTGAAAAACTGTTTTTT.

At least ten counts were recorded for this clonotype. The chain uses TRBV2 and TRBJ1-4; D ambiguous. V was trimmed by 7 bases and J by 6 bases, leaving 12 bases between them. CDR1 is SNHLY and CDR2 is FYNNEI in the germline V gene. The CDR3 has 13 amino acids. Here the CDR3 reads CASNSPLDEKLFF. The CDR3 bases are TGTGCCAGCAACTCCCCATTGGATGAAAAACTGTTTTTT. Variable domain in full (rest from reference TRBV2 and TRBJ1-4): EPEVTQTPSHQVTQMGQEVILRCVPISNHLYFYWYRQILGQKVEFLVSFYNNEISEKSEIFDDQFSVERPDGSNFTLKIRSTKLEDSAMYFCASNSPLDEKLFFGSGTQLSVL.

This clonotype occurred once. This may come from a read error, since a much larger clone is one base off. The chain combines TRBV29-1 with TRBJ2-2; 7 nucleotides match TRBD2. There are 15 residues in the CDR3. Per the germline V gene, CDR1 is SQVTM and CDR2 is ANQGSEA. CDR3 bases: TGCAGCCTTGAAATCCGCGGGAGCGGCACCGGGGAGCTGTTTTTT. It translates to CSLEIRGSGTGELFF.

This clonotype appeared many times. This chain connects TRBV19 to TRBJ1-2; D call uncertain. With 4 bases removed from V and 5 bases from J, the gap between germline ends came to 5 bases. The CDR3 loop spans 11 amino acids. The V gene's germline CDR1 is LNHDA and CDR2 SQIVND (reference sequence). The CDR3 nucleotides are TGTGCCAGTAGTACGCGTTATGGCTACACCTTC. Protein: CASSTRYGYTF. Drawing the rest from reference TRBV19 and TRBJ1-2, the complete variable domain is DGGITQSPKYLFRKEGQNVTLSCEQNLNHDAMYWYRQDPGQGLRLIYYSQIVNDFQKGDIAEGYSVSREKKESFPLTVTSAQKNPTAFYLCASSTRYGYTFGSGTRLTVV.

This clonotype appeared many times. The V gene is TRBV11-2, the J gene TRBJ2-1, with D perhaps being TRBD1 or TRBD2 (5 bases each). This CDR3 has 14 amino acids. In germline, CDR1 is SGHAT, CDR2 FQNNGV. V was pared by 1 base and J by 5 bases, with 9 bases between. CDR3 sequence (DNA): TGTGCCAGCAGCTTAGGGGGACCCAACAATGAGCAGTTCTTC. Protein sequence: CASSLGGPNNEQFF.

Worth noting for this clonotype: A much larger clone differs by one base, so this may be a read error. The CDR3 loop reads CASSLAAGDLPYEPYF. For the CDR3, the DNA is TGTGCCAGCAGCTTAGCAGCGGGAGACCTACCCTACGAGCCGTACTTC. The J gene is TRBJ2-7, the V gene TRBV7-2; TRBD2 aligns across 8 bases. The length of the CDR3 is 16 residues. Per the germline V gene, CDR1 is SGHTA and CDR2 is FQGNSA.

This clonotype showed up many times. The V call is TRBV20-1, the J call TRBJ2-7, with TRBD2 identical over 10 bases. V lost 5 bases to trimming and J lost 7 bases; unmatched junction nucleotides: 11. CDR3 length: 14 amino acids. Per the germline V gene, CDR1 is DFQATT and CDR2 is SNEGSKA (reference sequence). The CDR3 DNA sequence: TGCAGTGCTCACCTGGCTAGCGGGAGTCAGGAGCAGTACTTC. Its translation: CSAHLASGSQEQYF.